This TCR beta chain was identified during a study of T cells in Graves' hyperthyroidism and ophthalmopathy. Overall study: Peripheral blood samples were taken at initial diagnosis, prior to any treatment. Whole-study results and caveats: Most expanded thyroid clonotypes above 0.001 also appeared in blood.

CDR1 is SGHVS, CDR2 FNYEAQ, per germline. The CDR3 extends over 16 amino acids. Trimming shortened V by 5 bases and J by 0 bases, and 14 bases separated the two germline ends. RNA transcripts provided the source from which TCR beta CDR3 regions were amplified. TCR CDR3 regions were first amplified by RT-PCR with HTBI primers. TCRdb processed the multiplex PCR reads anew with MiXCR; each CDR3 protein has one entry. The sample holds about 500,000 distinct CDR3 sequences, roughly a sixth seen once. This clonotype was detected only once. The antigen is unknown. Sequenced sample: blood. The receptor was isolated from a woman aged 25 to 39 with Graves' ophthalmopathy. V gene TRBV7-6 combines with J gene TRBJ1-3, with unresolved D. The CDR3 loop reads CASSPAPPSSGNTIYF. The DNA for the CDR3 is TGTGCCAGCAGCCCGGCCCCGCCAAGCTCTGGAAACACCATATATTTT.